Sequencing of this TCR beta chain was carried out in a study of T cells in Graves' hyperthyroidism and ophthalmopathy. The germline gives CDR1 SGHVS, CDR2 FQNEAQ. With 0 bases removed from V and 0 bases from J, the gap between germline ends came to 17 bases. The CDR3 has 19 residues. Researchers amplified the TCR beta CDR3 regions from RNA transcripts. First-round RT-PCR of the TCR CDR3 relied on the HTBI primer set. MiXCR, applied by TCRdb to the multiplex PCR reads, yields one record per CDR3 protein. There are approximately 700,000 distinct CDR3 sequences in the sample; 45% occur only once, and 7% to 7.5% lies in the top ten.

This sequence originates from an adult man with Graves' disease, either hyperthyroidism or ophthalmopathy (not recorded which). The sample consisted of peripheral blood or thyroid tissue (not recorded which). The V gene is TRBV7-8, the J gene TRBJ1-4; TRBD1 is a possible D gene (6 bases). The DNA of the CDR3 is TGTGCCAGCAGCTTAGCGCGTTGGGGGGCGATTGCAACTAATGAAAAACTGTTTTTT. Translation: CASSLARWGAIATNEKLFF.